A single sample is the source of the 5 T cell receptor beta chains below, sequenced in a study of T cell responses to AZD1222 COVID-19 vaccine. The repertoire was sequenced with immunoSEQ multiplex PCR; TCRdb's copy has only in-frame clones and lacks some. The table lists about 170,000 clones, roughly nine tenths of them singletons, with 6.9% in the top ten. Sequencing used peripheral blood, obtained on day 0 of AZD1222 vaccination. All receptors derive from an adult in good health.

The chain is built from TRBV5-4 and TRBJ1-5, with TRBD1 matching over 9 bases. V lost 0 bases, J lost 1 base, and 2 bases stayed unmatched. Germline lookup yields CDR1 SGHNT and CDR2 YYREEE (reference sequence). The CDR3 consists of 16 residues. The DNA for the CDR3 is TGTGCCAGCAGCTTGGGGGGGACAGGGAGCAATCAGCCCCAGCATTTT. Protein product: CASSLGGTGSNQPQHF.

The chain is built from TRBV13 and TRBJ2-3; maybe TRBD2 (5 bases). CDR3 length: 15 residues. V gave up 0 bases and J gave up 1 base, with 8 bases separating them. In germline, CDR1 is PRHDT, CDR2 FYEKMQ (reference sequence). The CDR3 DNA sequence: TGTGCCAGCAGCTTAGGGCGGGTCCGCACAGATACGCAGTATTTT. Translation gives CASSLGRVRTDTQYF. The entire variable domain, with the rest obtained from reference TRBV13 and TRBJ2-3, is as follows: AAGVIQSPRHLIKEKRETATLKCYPIPRHDTVYWYQQGPGQDPQFLISFYEKMQSDKGSIPDRFSAQQFSDYHSELNMSSLELGDSALYFCASSLGRVRTDTQYFGPGTRLTVL.

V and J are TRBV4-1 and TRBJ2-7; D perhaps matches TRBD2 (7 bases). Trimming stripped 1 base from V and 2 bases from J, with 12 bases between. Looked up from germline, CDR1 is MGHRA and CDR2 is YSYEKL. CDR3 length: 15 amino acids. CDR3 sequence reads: CASSQGGGHAYEQYF. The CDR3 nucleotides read TGCGCCAGCAGCCAAGGCGGGGGACACGCCTACGAGCAGTACTTC.

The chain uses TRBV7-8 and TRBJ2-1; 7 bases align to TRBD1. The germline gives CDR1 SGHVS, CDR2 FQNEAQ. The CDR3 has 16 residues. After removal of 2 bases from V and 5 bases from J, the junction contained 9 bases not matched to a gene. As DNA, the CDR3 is TGTGCCAGCAGCTTACCGACGGACAGGATCAACAATGAGCAGTTCTTC. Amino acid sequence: CASSLPTDRINNEQFF.

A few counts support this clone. This CDR3 reads CASSQDRGLLHF. DNA for the CDR3: TGCGCCAGCAGCCAAGATCGAGGCCTTCTGCATTTT. This chain links TRBV4-1 with TRBJ1-5; D call uncertain. This CDR3 region has 12 residues. Germline-derived CDR1 and CDR2 are MGHRA and YSYEKL. V lost 0 bases to trimming and J lost 15 bases, with 12 bases between them.